The 14 T cell receptor beta chains in this list originate from one sample, sequenced in a study of identical twins. TCRdb re-derived calls from the 5' RACE reads in MiXCR, one entry per CDR3 protein. The sample shows approximately 500,000 distinct CDR3 sequences, 13% to 15% of them seen only once. The same specimen was also included in a second study, on yellow fever vaccine responses in identical twins.

Source material: CD4+ T cells sorted from blood. Receptor source: a young woman in good health.

The V call is TRBV28, the J call TRBJ2-7; D remains unclear. The CDR3 is 12 residues long. Germline V gene sequence: CDR1 MDHEN, CDR2 SYDVKM. V lost 5 bases and J 0 bases, leaving 5 bases between the germline ends. The CDR3 is CASSTASYEQYV. CDR3 DNA sequence: TGTGCCAGCAGTACAGCCTCCTACGAGCAGTACGTC.

Comment on this clonotype: This sequence may be a read error, since a much larger clone differs from it by one base. The chain joins TRBV20-1 to TRBJ2-3, with 8 bases aligning to TRBD2. This CDR3 contains 14 residues. CDR1 and CDR2 from the germline V gene are DFQATT and SNEGSKA (reference sequence). The CDR3 coding sequence is TGCAGTGCTAGACGGGGGGGAAGCACAGATACGCGGTATTTT. Encoded protein: CSARRGGSTDTRYF.

V is TRBV28 and J is TRBJ2-2; D might be TRBD1 (5 bases). The V and J ends lost 6 bases and 4 bases respectively, with 21 bases between them. Germline CDR1 MDHEN, CDR2 SYDVKM. The CDR3 extends over 17 amino acids. CDR3 protein: CASSRSAGQGSTGELFF. The CDR3 DNA reads TGTGCCAGCAGCCGTAGTGCAGGGCAGGGTAGCACCGGGGAGCTGTTTTTT. The full variable domain, in which reference TRBV28 and TRBJ2-2 provide the parts outside the CDR3, is DVKVTQSSRYLVKRTGEKVFLECVQDMDHENMFWYRQDPGLGLRLIYFSYDVKMKEKGDIPEGYSVSREKKERFSLILESASTNQTSMYLCASSRSAGQGSTGELFFGEGSRLTVL.

This chain links TRBV5-1 with TRBJ2-1; TRBD2 aligns across 10 bases. The V segment lost 0 bases and the J segment 8 bases; nucleotides outside the gene matches: 5. The germline gives CDR1 SGHRS, CDR2 YFSETQ. CDR3 size: 15 residues. In nucleotides, the CDR3 is TGCGCCAGCAGCTTGGATGCTAGCGGGAGCCATGAGCAGTTCTTC. Translated, it gives CASSLDASGSHEQFF.

This clonotype came up a few times. The chain employs TRBV6-1 and TRBJ2-1, with D maybe TRBD2 (6 bases). V was trimmed by 5 bases and J by 6 bases, leaving 14 bases between them. Germline-derived CDR1 and CDR2 are MNHNS and SASEGT. The CDR3 is made up of 14 amino acids. DNA for the CDR3: TGTGCCAGCAGTATATCCGGGACTTTCAATGAGCAGTTCTTC. It yields the protein CASSISGTFNEQFF.

The chain uses TRBV10-3 and TRBJ2-1, with TRBD2 identical over 7 bases. V lost 0 bases, J lost 4 bases, and 9 bases stayed unmatched. CDR1 ENHRY and CDR2 SYGVKD come from the germline V gene. The CDR3 contains 17 residues. CDR3 residues: CAISESGGGGPYNEQFF. CDR3 nucleotides: TGTGCCATCAGTGAGTCGGGGGGGGGAGGTCCGTACAATGAGCAGTTCTTC.

The table lists this clonotype with a few counts. The genes are TRBV20-1 and TRBJ2-7, with 14 bases fitting TRBD2. Germline V gene sequence: CDR1 DFQATT, CDR2 SNEGSKA (reference sequence). The V gene end was trimmed by 6 bases and the J gene end by 11 bases; junction bases not matched to a gene: 6. The CDR3 has 12 amino acids. CDR3 protein: CSARLAGGPEYF. CDR3 coding DNA: TGCAGTGCAAGACTAGCGGGAGGGCCTGAGTACTTC.

A few counts support this clonotype. The chain recombines TRBV12-3 or TRBV12-4 with TRBJ1-5; D perhaps matches TRBD1 (6 bases). This CDR3 is built from 17 residues. Trimming pared 3 bases from V and 1 base from J, leaving 16 bases between. The CDR3 region has the DNA TGTGCCAGCAGTTTCTGGGCAGGGGACCTAAGCAATCAGCCCCAGCATTTT. It specifies CASSFWAGDLSNQPQHF.

This clonotype was detected a few times. The chain combines TRBV12-3 or TRBV12-4 with TRBJ2-3, with D hard to call. Trimming shortened V by 0 bases and J by 2 bases, and 6 bases separated the two germline ends. The CDR3 spans 14 residues. This chain's CDR3 is CASSLATNTDTQYF. CDR3 bases: TGTGCCAGCAGTTTAGCCACGAACACAGATACGCAGTATTTT.

The sample holds a few counts of this clonotype. In nucleotides, the CDR3 is TGTGCCAGCAGCAACCGGGATAAAAATGAAAAACTGTTTTTT. Translation: CASSNRDKNEKLFF. The chain uses TRBV7-9 and TRBJ1-4; D not resolved. Per the germline V gene, CDR1 is SEHNR and CDR2 is FQNEAQ (reference sequence). The CDR3 has 14 residues. The ends were cut back, 5 bases at V and 5 bases at J, with 12 bases in the middle.

This clonotype occurred a few times. The chain carries TRBV9 and TRBJ1-1; TRBD1 aligns across 11 bases. Per germline, CDR1 SGDLS and CDR2 YYNGEE. The CDR3 runs 14 residues. The V segment lost 6 bases and the J segment 5 bases; nucleotides outside the gene matches: 6. The CDR3 DNA is TGTGCCAGCAACCGGGGACAGGGGGGGACTGAAGCTTTCTTT. This translates into CASNRGQGGTEAFF.

This chain connects TRBV24-1 to TRBJ1-2, with 7 positions matching TRBD1. V trimming: 0 bases; J trimming: 8 bases; junction bases outside the gene matches: 8. The CDR3 runs to 15 residues. Germline lookup yields CDR1 KGHDR and CDR2 SFDVKD. CDR3 sequence: CATSDLSSGQTGYTF. As DNA, the CDR3 is TGTGCCACCAGTGATTTGAGTTCGGGACAGACGGGCTACACCTTC.

V and J are TRBV7-9 and TRBJ2-2, with TRBD2 identical over 8 bases. V was pared by 5 bases and J by 5 bases, with 13 bases of the junction left unmatched. Germline V CDR1 and CDR2: SEHNR, FQNEAQ (reference sequence). This CDR3 has 17 residues. CDR3 bases: TGTGCCAGCAGCCAACTAGCGGAGGTGGGGAGGACCGGGGAGCTGTTTTTT. Its translation is CASSQLAEVGRTGELFF. The full variable domain, completed using reference TRBV7-9 and TRBJ2-2, is DTGVSQNPRHKITKRGQNVTFRCDPISEHNRLYWYRQTLGQGPEFLTYFQNEAQLEKSRLLSDRFSAERPKGSFSTLEIQRTEQGDSAMYLCASSQLAEVGRTGELFFGEGSRLTVL.

The chain joins TRBV6-2 or TRBV6-3 to TRBJ1-5; 8 nucleotides align to TRBD1. The CDR3 totals 17 residues. Germline trimming cut 5 bases from V and 1 base from J; bases unmatched to any gene: 10. Looked up from germline, CDR1 is MNHEY and CDR2 is SVGEGT. The CDR3 sequence is CASSKGQGGRSNQPQHF. The CDR3 bases are TGTGCCAGCAGTAAAGGACAGGGAGGTCGAAGCAATCAGCCCCAGCATTTT.